These 14 T cell receptor beta chains originate from one sample sequenced in a study of monozygotic twins with inflammatory bowel disease. TCRdb re-called the 5' RACE reads and shows each CDR3 protein once, DNA omitted. The sample holds about 300,000 distinct CDR3 sequences. Specimen: blood. These receptors were taken from a human donor with ulcerative colitis or Crohn's disease, or a healthy co-twin of an affected twin (not recorded which).

The V gene is TRBV5-1, the J gene TRBJ2-2; absent DNA, TCRdb's TRBD1 call cannot be checked. This CDR3 has 14 residues. Germline CDR1 reads SGHRS; CDR2 reads YFSETQ. CDR3 in amino acids: CASRGQMNTGELFF.

V gene TRBV5-6 combines with J gene TRBJ2-1; TCRdb indicates TRBD1, and absent DNA this call remains unverified. Germline CDR1 and CDR2: SGHDT and YYEEEE. The CDR3 is 15 residues long. CDR3 sequence reads: CASSLPGQGANEQFF.

The CDR3 region is CSARGDSNQPQHF. The V gene is TRBV20-1, the J gene TRBJ1-5. This CDR3 is 13 amino acids long. CDR1 DFQATT and CDR2 SNEGSKA come from the germline V gene (reference sequence).

This chain links TRBV13 with TRBJ2-2; TCRdb's D call of TRBD2 is untestable without DNA. The germline V gene encodes CDR1 PRHDT and CDR2 FYEKMQ (reference sequence). The CDR3 totals 17 residues. CDR3 sequence: CASSTGGQLAATGELFF.

V and J are TRBV11-2 and TRBJ2-1; TCRdb's D call, TRBD1, is unchecked because there is no DNA. The germline CDR1 and CDR2 sequences are SGHAT and FQNNGV. The CDR3 is made up of 18 amino acids. The CDR3 is CASSRPLVGASSYNEQFF.

This sequence joins TRBV11-2 and TRBJ1-4. The length of the CDR3 is 14 residues. The germline CDR1 and CDR2 sequences are SGHAT and FQNNGV. The CDR3 loop is CASSLGIPTIKLFF.

The rearrangement uses TRBV20-1 and TRBJ1-5; TCRdb's D call, TRBD1, is unchecked because there is no DNA. The CDR3 runs 15 residues. The germline V gene encodes CDR1 DFQATT and CDR2 SNEGSKA (reference sequence). CDR3 in amino acids: CSARGWGASNQPQHF.

The chain recombines TRBV18 with TRBJ2-1; TCRdb lists TRBD2, though no DNA is available to test this call. Germline V gene data show CDR1 as KGHSH and CDR2 as LQKENI. CDR3 length equals 16 residues. The CDR3 protein is CASSPLFSSGADEQFF.

The chain recombines TRBV4-3 with TRBJ1-1. The CDR3 length is 14 residues. CDR1 LGHNA and CDR2 YSLEER come from the germline V gene. The CDR3 region is CASSSDQGGTEAFF.

This chain joins TRBV6-5 and TRBJ2-7; checking the TCRdb D call of TRBD2 is not possible without DNA. This CDR3 region has 15 residues. Germline CDR1 and CDR2: MNHEY and SVGAGI. The CDR3 region is CASSSLASGRGEQYF.

The rearrangement uses TRBV28 and TRBJ1-2; TCRdb picks TRBD1, but there is no DNA to check that call. The V gene's germline CDR1 is MDHEN and CDR2 SYDVKM. This CDR3 has 12 amino acids. The CDR3 reads CAIEGQSYGYTF.

This rearrangement joins TRBV4-1 to TRBJ1-1. In germline, CDR1 is MGHRA, CDR2 YSYEKL. There are 14 residues in the CDR3. CDR3 in amino acids: CASSQGSGALGAFF.

V and J are TRBV12-3 or TRBV12-4 and TRBJ2-7; lacking DNA, the TRBD2 call made by TCRdb goes unchecked. The CDR3 has 15 amino acids. The CDR3 loop reads CASSLAGTLPYEQYF.

The rearrangement links TRBV24-1 to TRBJ2-4; TCRdb picks TRBD2, but there is no DNA to check that call. CDR3 size: 16 residues. The germline V gene encodes CDR1 KGHDR and CDR2 SFDVKD. CDR3 loop: CATSDWGDLAKNIQYF.